This TCR beta chain originates from a study of blood T cell repertoires in COVID-19. For the study at large: PBMCs, B-cell-depleted T cells, or T cells were the source of the cDNA or gDNA that made up the material.

TCRdb keeps only in-frame clones here, not all; method: immunoSEQ multiplex PCR. The profile covers some 200,000 clones, with 87% appearing a single time and 2% to 2.5% taken by the ten largest. This CDR3 is built from 12 residues. V was clipped by 5 bases and J by 9 bases; unmatched bases: 5. From germline, CDR1 is SGHTA and CDR2 FQGTGA. In assigning cohorts, the study relied on participant-reported clinical history. Recovery among Cohort 3 donors was established by two negative PCRs, clearance, or symptom resolution. This sequence originates from a woman in her twenties or thirties who had recovered from COVID-19. This sequence joins TRBV7-3 and TRBJ2-5; 8 positions agree with TRBD2. Input material: PBMCs or T cells enriched from blood (not recorded which). DNA for the CDR3: TGTGCCAGCAGCCTCCCGGGGGGGCCCCAGTACTTC. Translating it yields CASSLPGGPQYF.